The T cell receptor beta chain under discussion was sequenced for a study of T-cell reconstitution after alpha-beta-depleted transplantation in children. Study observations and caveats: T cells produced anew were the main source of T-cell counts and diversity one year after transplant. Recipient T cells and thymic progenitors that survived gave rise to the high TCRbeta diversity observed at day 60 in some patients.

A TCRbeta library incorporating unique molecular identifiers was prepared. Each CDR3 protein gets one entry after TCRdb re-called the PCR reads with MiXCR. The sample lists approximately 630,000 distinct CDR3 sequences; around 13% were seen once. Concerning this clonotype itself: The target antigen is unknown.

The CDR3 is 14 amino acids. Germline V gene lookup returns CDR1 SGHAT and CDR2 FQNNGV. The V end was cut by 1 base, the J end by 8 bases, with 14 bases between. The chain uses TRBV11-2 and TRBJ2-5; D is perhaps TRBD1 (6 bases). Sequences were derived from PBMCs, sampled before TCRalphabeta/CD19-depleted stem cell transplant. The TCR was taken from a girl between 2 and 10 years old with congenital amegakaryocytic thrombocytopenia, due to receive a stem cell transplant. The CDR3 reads CASSLGLGAGTQYF. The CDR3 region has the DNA TGTGCCAGCAGCTTAGGGCTGGGGGCAGGTACCCAGTACTTC.